This T cell receptor (beta chain) was obtained from a study of early T cells in non-severe SARS-CoV-2 infection. Study context: Bulk RNA taken from unsorted whole blood was sequenced, leaving chains unpaired.

In this sample, this clonotype turned up many times. Its antigen is undetermined. Study-wide findings and caveats: Matching against VDJdb likely underestimated virus-specific expansions, favoring anti-spike CD8.

The CDR3 extends over 13 amino acids. Germline CDR1 reads SGHNT; CDR2 reads YENEEA. V was trimmed by 5 bases and J by 1 base, leaving 8 bases between them. Attachment of unique molecular identifiers was made to individual cDNA molecules. In TCRdb, the 5' RACE reads were re-called with MiXCR into one record per CDR3 protein. The sample carries approximately 70,000 distinct CDR3 sequences, around 14% recorded once. The sequenced material came from whole blood. J is TRBJ1-1 and V is TRBV11-3; D is ambiguous. The clonotype comes from an adult who was a healthcare worker with PCR-confirmed SARS-CoV-2 infection or an uninfected control (not recorded which). CDR3 nucleotide sequence: TGTGCCAGCAGCGGGCCAGCGAACACTGAAGCTTTCTTT. Protein: CASSGPANTEAFF.